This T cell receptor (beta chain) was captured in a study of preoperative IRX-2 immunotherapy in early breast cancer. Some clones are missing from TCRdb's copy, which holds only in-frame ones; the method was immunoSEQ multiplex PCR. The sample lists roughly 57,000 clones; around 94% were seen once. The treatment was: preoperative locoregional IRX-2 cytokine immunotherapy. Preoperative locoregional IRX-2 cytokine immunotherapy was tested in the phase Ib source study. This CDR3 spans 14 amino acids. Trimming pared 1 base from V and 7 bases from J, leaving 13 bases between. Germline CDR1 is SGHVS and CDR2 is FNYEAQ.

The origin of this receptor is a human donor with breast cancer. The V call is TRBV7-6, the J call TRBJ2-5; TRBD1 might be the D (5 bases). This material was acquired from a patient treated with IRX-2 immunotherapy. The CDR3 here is CASSLGQSQGTQYF. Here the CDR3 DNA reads TGTGCCAGCAGCTTAGGACAGTCCCAGGGGACCCAGTACTTC.